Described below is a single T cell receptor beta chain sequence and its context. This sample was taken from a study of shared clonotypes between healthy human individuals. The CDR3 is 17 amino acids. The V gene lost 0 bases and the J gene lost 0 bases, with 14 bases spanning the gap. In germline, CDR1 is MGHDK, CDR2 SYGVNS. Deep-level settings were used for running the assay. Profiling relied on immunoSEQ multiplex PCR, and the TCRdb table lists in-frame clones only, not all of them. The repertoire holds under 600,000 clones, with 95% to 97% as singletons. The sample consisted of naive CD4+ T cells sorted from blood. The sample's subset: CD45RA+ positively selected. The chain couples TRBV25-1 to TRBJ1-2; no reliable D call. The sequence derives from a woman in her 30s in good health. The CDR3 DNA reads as TGTGCCAGCAGTGAATATTACAGTGAAGTTTCTAACTATGGCTACACCTTC. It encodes CASSEYYSEVSNYGYTF.